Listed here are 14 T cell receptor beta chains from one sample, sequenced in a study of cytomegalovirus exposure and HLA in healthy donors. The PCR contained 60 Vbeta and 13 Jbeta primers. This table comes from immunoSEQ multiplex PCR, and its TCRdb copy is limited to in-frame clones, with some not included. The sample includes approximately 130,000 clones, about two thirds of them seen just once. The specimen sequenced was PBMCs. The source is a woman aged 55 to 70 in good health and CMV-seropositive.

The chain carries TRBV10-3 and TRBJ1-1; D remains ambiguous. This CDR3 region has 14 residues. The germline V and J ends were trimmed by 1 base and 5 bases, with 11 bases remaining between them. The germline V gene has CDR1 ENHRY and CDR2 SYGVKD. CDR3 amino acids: CAISELPGGTEAFF. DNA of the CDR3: TGTGCCATCAGTGAGTTACCGGGAGGAACTGAAGCTTTCTTT.

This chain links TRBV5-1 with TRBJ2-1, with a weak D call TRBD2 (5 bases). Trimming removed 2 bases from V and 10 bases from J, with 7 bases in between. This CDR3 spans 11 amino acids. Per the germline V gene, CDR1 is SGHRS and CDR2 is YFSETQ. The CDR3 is CASSFPGEQFF. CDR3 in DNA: TGCGCCAGCAGCTTTCCGGGAGAGCAGTTCTTC.

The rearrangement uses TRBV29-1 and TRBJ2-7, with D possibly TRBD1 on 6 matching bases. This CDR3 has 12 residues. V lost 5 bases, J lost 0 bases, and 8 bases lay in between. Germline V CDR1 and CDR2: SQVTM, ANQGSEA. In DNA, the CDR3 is TGCAGCGTTAGGGGGAGCTCCTACGAGCAGTACTTC. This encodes CSVRGSSYEQYF.

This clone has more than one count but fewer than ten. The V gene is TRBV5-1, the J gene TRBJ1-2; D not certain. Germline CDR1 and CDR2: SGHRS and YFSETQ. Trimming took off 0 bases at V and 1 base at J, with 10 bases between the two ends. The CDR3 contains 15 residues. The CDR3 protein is CASSLGSYYNYGYTF. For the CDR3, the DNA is TGCGCCAGCAGCTTGGGGTCATACTATAACTATGGCTACACCTTC.

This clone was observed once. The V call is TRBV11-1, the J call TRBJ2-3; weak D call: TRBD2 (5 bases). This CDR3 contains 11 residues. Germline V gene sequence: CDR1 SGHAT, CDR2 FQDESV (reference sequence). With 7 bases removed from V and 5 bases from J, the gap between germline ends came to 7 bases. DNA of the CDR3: TGTGCCAGCACTCGGGGAGATACGCAGTATTTT. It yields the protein CASTRGDTQYF.

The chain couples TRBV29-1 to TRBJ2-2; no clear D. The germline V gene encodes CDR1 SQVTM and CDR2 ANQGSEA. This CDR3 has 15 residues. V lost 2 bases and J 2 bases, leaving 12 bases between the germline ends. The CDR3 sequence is CSVERPGDNTGELFF. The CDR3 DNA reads TGCAGCGTTGAACGGCCAGGCGATAACACCGGGGAGCTGTTTTTT.

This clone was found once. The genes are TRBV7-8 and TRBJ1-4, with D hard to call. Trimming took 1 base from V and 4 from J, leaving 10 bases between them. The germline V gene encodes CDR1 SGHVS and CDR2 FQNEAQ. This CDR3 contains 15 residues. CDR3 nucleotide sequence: TGTGCCAGCAGCTTAGGGGCAGACCTTAATGAAAAACTGTTTTTT. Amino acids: CASSLGADLNEKLFF. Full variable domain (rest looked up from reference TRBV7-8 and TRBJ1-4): GAGVSQSPRYKVAKRGQDVALRCDPISGHVSLFWYQQALGQGPEFLTYFQNEAQLDKSGLPSDRFFAERPEGSVSTLKIQRTQQEDSAVYLCASSLGADLNEKLFFGSGTQLSVL.

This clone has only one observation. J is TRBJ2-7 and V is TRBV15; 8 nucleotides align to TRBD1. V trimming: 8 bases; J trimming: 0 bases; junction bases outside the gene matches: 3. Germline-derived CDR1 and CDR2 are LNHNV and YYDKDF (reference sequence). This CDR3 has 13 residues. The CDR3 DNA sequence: TGTGCCACCGGACAGGGTACCTCCTACGAGCAGTACTTC. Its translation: CATGQGTSYEQYF.

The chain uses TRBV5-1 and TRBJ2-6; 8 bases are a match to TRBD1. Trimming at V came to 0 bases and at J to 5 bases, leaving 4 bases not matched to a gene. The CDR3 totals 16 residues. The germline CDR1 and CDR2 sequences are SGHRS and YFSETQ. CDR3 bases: TGCGCCAGCAGCTTGGAGGGACAGGTCCGGGCCAACGTCCTGACTTTC. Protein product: CASSLEGQVRANVLTF.

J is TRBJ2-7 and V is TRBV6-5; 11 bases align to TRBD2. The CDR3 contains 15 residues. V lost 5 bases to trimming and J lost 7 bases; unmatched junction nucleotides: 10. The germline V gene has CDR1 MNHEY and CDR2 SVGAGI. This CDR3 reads CASSGLAGGEGEQYF. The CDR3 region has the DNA TGTGCCAGCAGTGGTCTAGCGGGGGGTGAAGGGGAGCAGTACTTC.

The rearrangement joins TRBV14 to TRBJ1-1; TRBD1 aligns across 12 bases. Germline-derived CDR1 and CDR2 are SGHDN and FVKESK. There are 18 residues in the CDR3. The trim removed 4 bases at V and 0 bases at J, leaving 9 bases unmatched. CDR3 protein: CASSLPGTGGPMNTEAFF. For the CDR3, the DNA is TGTGCCAGCAGCCTACCCGGGACAGGGGGCCCTATGAACACTGAAGCTTTCTTT.

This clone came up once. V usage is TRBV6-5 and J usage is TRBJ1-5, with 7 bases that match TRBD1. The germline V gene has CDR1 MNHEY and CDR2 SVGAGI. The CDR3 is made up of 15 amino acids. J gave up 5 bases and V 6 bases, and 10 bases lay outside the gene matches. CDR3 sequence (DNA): TGTGCCAGCAGACCTGTAGGGGGCCCCCATCAGCCCCAGCATTTT. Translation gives CASRPVGGPHQPQHF.

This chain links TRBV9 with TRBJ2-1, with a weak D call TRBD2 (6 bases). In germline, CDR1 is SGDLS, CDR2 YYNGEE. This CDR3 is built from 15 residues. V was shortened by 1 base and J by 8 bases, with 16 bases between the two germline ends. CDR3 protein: CASSVLGLLNHEQFF. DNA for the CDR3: TGTGCCAGCAGCGTATTAGGACTACTAAACCATGAGCAGTTCTTC.

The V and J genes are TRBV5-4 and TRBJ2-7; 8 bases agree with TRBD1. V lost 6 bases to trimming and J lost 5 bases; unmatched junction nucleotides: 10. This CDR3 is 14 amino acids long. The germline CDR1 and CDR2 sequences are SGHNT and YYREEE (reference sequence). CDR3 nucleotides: TGTGCCAGCAATTTACCAGGGGGCGGGAACGAGCAGTACTTC. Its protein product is CASNLPGGGNEQYF.